A single sample gave rise to the 12 T cell receptor beta chains below, sequenced in a study of CD8+ T cells in alopecia areata. Specified treatment: oral pan-JAK inhibitor, 5-10 mg twice daily. cDNA serving as the sequencing template came from extracted, reverse transcribed RNA. Only in-frame clones appear in the TCRdb table, and some are missing; sequencing was by immunoSEQ multiplex PCR. The sample consists of about 210,000 clones, just over 65% of them appearing once. The input for sequencing was CD4+ T cells sorted from blood, taken at week 44, from a patient treated with tofacitinib. The receptors were sampled from a human donor with alopecia areata.

The chain links TRBV5-1 to TRBJ2-3, with unresolved D. Germline V gives CDR1 SGHRS, CDR2 YFSETQ. Trimming took off 2 bases at V and 0 bases at J, with 1 base between the two ends. This CDR3 has 12 residues. The CDR3 nucleotides read TGCGCCAGCAGCTTCAGCACAGATACGCAGTATTTT. This encodes CASSFSTDTQYF.

This CDR3 reads CASSTGDSPKNNEQFF. CDR3 in DNA: TGTGCCAGTAGTACTGGGGACAGCCCGAAAAACAATGAGCAGTTCTTC. The chain joins TRBV19 to TRBJ2-1; 7 bases are shared with TRBD1. With V trimmed by 4 bases and J by 5 bases, 11 bases remained unmatched. CDR1 is LNHDA, CDR2 SQIVND, per germline (reference sequence). This CDR3 region has 16 residues.

The rearrangement links TRBV7-8 to TRBJ2-5; D is uncertain. Looked up from germline, CDR1 is SGHVS and CDR2 is FQNEAQ. Trimming shortened V by 3 bases and J by 4 bases, and 3 bases separated the two germline ends. The CDR3 is made up of 11 amino acids. The CDR3 bases are TGTGCCAGCAGCTTTTCAGAGACCCAGTACTTC. Translation gives CASSFSETQYF.

V gene TRBV18 combines with J gene TRBJ1-1; D is unclear. V lost 3 bases and J lost 1, with 9 bases in between. This CDR3 has 14 amino acids. Germline V CDR1 and CDR2: KGHSH, LQKENI. CDR3 coding DNA: TGTGCCAGCTCACCGGCGGCCACGAACACTGAAGCTTTCTTT. This gives the protein CASSPAATNTEAFF.

This chain connects TRBV5-1 to TRBJ2-7, with a weak D call TRBD1 (5 bases). The germline CDR1 and CDR2 sequences are SGHRS and YFSETQ. The CDR3 is 16 residues long. With 7 bases removed from V and 2 bases from J, the gap between germline ends came to 22 bases. The CDR3 here is CASALQATGYPYEQYF. CDR3 nucleotide sequence: TGCGCCAGCGCATTACAGGCCACCGGATATCCCTACGAGCAGTACTTC.

This clone came up a few times. The CDR3 region has the DNA TGTGCCAGCAGCTTGTGGGAAGTTGATCCTAACTATGGCTACACCTTC. Amino acids: CASSLWEVDPNYGYTF. The chain couples TRBV5-6 to TRBJ1-2; D is uncertain. Germline V CDR1 and CDR2: SGHDT, YYEEEE. Trimming stripped 1 base from V and 0 bases from J, with 13 bases between. This CDR3 contains 16 residues.

V and J are TRBV7-3 and TRBJ2-1; no reliable D call. This CDR3 contains 14 residues. Looked up from germline, CDR1 is SGHTA and CDR2 is FQGTGA. V dropped 5 bases and J dropped 9 bases, with 17 bases sitting between them. CDR3 bases: TGTGCCAGCAGCAAACTTAGCAAGGGTGGTGAGCAGTTCTTC. It translates to CASSKLSKGGEQFF.

V usage is TRBV29-1 and J usage is TRBJ2-7; D is unclear. Trimming removed 1 base at V and 2 bases at J, with 6 bases between. Germline assignment: CDR1 SQVTM and CDR2 ANQGSEA. There are 12 residues in the CDR3. The CDR3 is CSVEVGTYEQYF. In DNA, the CDR3 is TGCAGCGTTGAAGTAGGGACCTACGAGCAGTACTTC.

The V and J genes are TRBV30 and TRBJ2-2; 9 nucleotides align to TRBD1. V was clipped by 6 bases and J by 1 base; unmatched bases: 6. Germline V gene lookup returns CDR1 GTSNPN and CDR2 SVGIG (reference sequence). The CDR3 has 15 residues. CDR3: CACTQGQGNTGELFF. The CDR3 DNA follows: TGTGCCTGTACCCAGGGACAGGGGAACACCGGGGAGCTGTTTTTT.

The chain joins TRBV28 to TRBJ1-2; D is perhaps TRBD1 (5 bases). CDR1 and CDR2 (germline): MDHEN, SYDVKM. V lost 5 bases, J lost 4 bases, and 14 bases lay in between. The CDR3 loop spans 14 amino acids. For the CDR3, the DNA is TGTGCCAGCAGTCGGGACGGGGCTAGCTATGGCTACACCTTC. Its translation: CASSRDGASYGYTF.

The CDR3 DNA follows: TGTGCCAGCAACCGGGACACGTACCAAGAGACCCAGTACTTC. Protein: CASNRDTYQETQYF. The rearrangement links TRBV2 to TRBJ2-5; a weak D match, TRBD1 (6 bases). CDR1 is SNHLY, CDR2 FYNNEI, per germline. This CDR3 region has 14 residues. The V gene lost 7 bases and the J gene lost 0 bases, with 12 bases spanning the gap.

CDR3 sequence reads: CSVEDSGRPSRGYTF. The DNA of the CDR3 is TGCAGCGTTGAAGATTCGGGCAGACCTTCGCGGGGCTACACCTTC. The chain carries TRBV29-1 and TRBJ1-2; D is uncertain. The V end was cut by 0 bases, the J end by 8 bases, with 19 bases between. The germline V gene encodes CDR1 SQVTM and CDR2 ANQGSEA. The CDR3 spans 15 residues.